The rows below give T cell receptor beta chains drawn from one sample of a study of shared clonotypes between healthy human individuals. Method: immunoSEQ multiplex PCR; TCRdb's copy keeps in-frame clones and lacks some. Among roughly 2,300,000 clones listed, less than 95% were seen once. The specimen was naive CD4+ T cells from PBMCs. These receptors were taken from a man between 18 and 35 years old in good health. Some clones in this sample may be carry-over from other donors' samples. CDR3s include the opening cysteine and the closing phenylalanine or tryptophan. D genes are given only for firm matches. Not every row has a clone size; where given, it reads once, few, many or a size class.

v_gene: TRBV2
d_gene: NA
j_gene: TRBJ1-2
abundance: NA
CDR3nt: TGTGCCAGCAGTGAGACAAGTAACTATGGCTACACCTTC
CDR3aa: CASSETSNYGYTF

v_gene: TRBV21-1
d_gene: NA
j_gene: TRBJ2-4
abundance: NA
CDR3nt: TGTGCCAGCGTATTCCGGGGCCGGAGGGGGGCCAAAAACATTCAGTACTTC
CDR3aa: CASVFRGRRGAKNIQYF

v_gene: TRBV6-6
d_gene: NA
j_gene: TRBJ2-2
abundance: NA
CDR3nt: TGTGCCAGCAGTCCCAGCGGCCGCACCGGGGAGCTGTTTTTT
CDR3aa: CASSPSGRTGELFF

v_gene: TRBV5-4
d_gene: TRBD1
j_gene: TRBJ2-7
abundance: NA
CDR3nt: TGTGCCAGCAGCTCTCCGGGACAGGGGGACGAGCAGTACTTC
CDR3aa: CASSSPGQGDEQYF

v_gene: TRBV5-1
d_gene: NA
j_gene: TRBJ2-5
abundance: NA
CDR3nt: TGCGCCAGCAGCTTGTATGAAGAGACCCAGTACTTC
CDR3aa: CASSLYEETQYF

v_gene: TRBV7-9
d_gene: NA
j_gene: TRBJ2-3
abundance: NA
CDR3nt: TGTGCCAGCAGCTTAAAGTGGGTGGCAGATACGCAGTATTTT
CDR3aa: CASSLKWVADTQYF

v_gene: TRBV4-3
d_gene: NA
j_gene: TRBJ2-3
abundance: NA
CDR3nt: TGCGCCAGCAGCCAAGAGATGACGGGAGCAGATACGCAGTATTTT
CDR3aa: CASSQEMTGADTQYF

v_gene: TRBV5-1
d_gene: TRBD2
j_gene: TRBJ2-7
abundance: NA
CDR3nt: TGCGCCAGCAGCACGGGACTAGCGGGAGTTGGGTTTGCTGGCGAGCAGTACTTC
CDR3aa: CASSTGLAGVGFAGEQYF

v_gene: TRBV5-1
d_gene: NA
j_gene: TRBJ2-3
abundance: NA
CDR3nt: TGCGCCAGCAGCCGAACAGGGCCCTGCACAGATACGCAGTATTTT
CDR3aa: CASSRTGPCTDTQYF

v_gene: TRBV4-1
d_gene: NA
j_gene: TRBJ1-2
abundance: NA
CDR3nt: TGCGCCAGCAGCCAGGACGCGGCTGGTAACTATGGCTACACCTTC
CDR3aa: CASSQDAAGNYGYTF

v_gene: TRBV30
d_gene: TRBD1
j_gene: TRBJ2-1
abundance: NA
CDR3nt: TGTGCCTGCCCCGGGACAGCTGGGGATGAGCAGTTCTTC
CDR3aa: CACPGTAGDEQFF

v_gene: TRBV11-3
d_gene: NA
j_gene: TRBJ2-1
abundance: once
CDR3nt: TGTGCCAGCAGCTTAGTACCCGCCAATGAGCAGTTCTTC
CDR3aa: CASSLVPANEQFF

v_gene: TRBV6-5
d_gene: NA
j_gene: TRBJ1-2
abundance: NA
CDR3nt: TGTGCCAGCAGGTTTTCGAACTATGGCTACACCTTC
CDR3aa: CASRFSNYGYTF

v_gene: TRBV5-4
d_gene: TRBD1
j_gene: TRBJ2-3
abundance: NA
CDR3nt: TGTGCCAGCAGCTTCCAGACAGGGGTATTAGATACGCAGTATTTT
CDR3aa: CASSFQTGVLDTQYF

v_gene: TRBV5-1
d_gene: NA
j_gene: TRBJ2-5
abundance: NA
CDR3nt: TGCGCCAGCAGCTTGGGTAGCCAGAAAGAGACCCAGTACTTC
CDR3aa: CASSLGSQKETQYF

v_gene: TRBV14
d_gene: NA
j_gene: TRBJ2-5
abundance: few
CDR3nt: TGTGCCAGCAGCGATGGGCGGGGGACCCAGTACTTC
CDR3aa: CASSDGRGTQYF

v_gene: TRBV19
d_gene: NA
j_gene: TRBJ2-2
abundance: NA
CDR3nt: TGTGCCAGCACCTCCATGAGGGGGACCGGGGAGCTGTTTTTT
CDR3aa: CASTSMRGTGELFF

v_gene: TRBV6-6
d_gene: TRBD2
j_gene: TRBJ2-7
abundance: NA
CDR3nt: TGTGCCAGCGGACTAGCGGGACCCTACGAGCAGTACTTC
CDR3aa: CASGLAGPYEQYF

v_gene: TRBV19
d_gene: NA
j_gene: TRBJ1-3
abundance: NA
CDR3nt: TGTGCCAGTAGGGCGGGGAGCTCTGGAAACACCATATATTTT
CDR3aa: CASRAGSSGNTIYF

v_gene: TRBV18
d_gene: NA
j_gene: TRBJ2-7
abundance: NA
CDR3nt: TGTGCCAGCTCCATGGGACGGGTGATCTGGGAGCAGTACTTC
CDR3aa: CASSMGRVIWEQYF

v_gene: TRBV6-1
d_gene: NA
j_gene: TRBJ1-2
abundance: NA
CDR3nt: TGTGCCAGCAGTGAAATGGGTTCTGCTCCGCGGGGCTACACCTTC
CDR3aa: CASSEMGSAPRGYTF

v_gene: TRBV9
d_gene: TRBD2
j_gene: TRBJ2-1
abundance: NA
CDR3nt: TGTGCCAGCAGCGTAGACGGGAGGAATGAGCAGTTCTTC
CDR3aa: CASSVDGRNEQFF

v_gene: TRBV28
d_gene: TRBD1
j_gene: TRBJ1-1
abundance: NA
CDR3nt: TGTGCCAGCAGTATATTGGCAGGGGGCGTTGAAGCTTTCTTT
CDR3aa: CASSILAGGVEAFF

v_gene: TRBV5-4
d_gene: TRBD1
j_gene: TRBJ1-4
abundance: NA
CDR3nt: TGTGCCAGCAGCGCCGGGACAGGGGAAATGTTGCTGTTTTTT
CDR3aa: CASSAGTGEMLLFF

v_gene: TRBV29-1
d_gene: NA
j_gene: TRBJ2-1
abundance: NA
CDR3nt: TGCAGCGTTGCGCGCGGGGGCGGCGATGAGCAGTTCTTC
CDR3aa: CSVARGGGDEQFF

v_gene: TRBV6-5
d_gene: NA
j_gene: TRBJ1-1
abundance: NA
CDR3nt: TGTGCCAGCAGTTACTCGCGGGGTTTCACTGAAGCTTTCTTT
CDR3aa: CASSYSRGFTEAFF

v_gene: TRBV28
d_gene: TRBD1
j_gene: TRBJ2-1
abundance: NA
CDR3nt: TGTGCCAGCAGGGCGACAGGGGGCAATGAGCAGTTCTTC
CDR3aa: CASRATGGNEQFF

v_gene: TRBV7-2
d_gene: TRBD1
j_gene: TRBJ1-2
abundance: NA
CDR3nt: TGTGCCAGCAGCTTCCTGGGACAGGGGGCGGGGGGCTACACCTTC
CDR3aa: CASSFLGQGAGGYTF

v_gene: TRBV27
d_gene: TRBD2
j_gene: TRBJ2-1
abundance: NA
CDR3nt: TGTGCCAGCAGAAGATTCACTAGCGGGAGGGGGTACAATGAGCAGTTCTTC
CDR3aa: CASRRFTSGRGYNEQFF